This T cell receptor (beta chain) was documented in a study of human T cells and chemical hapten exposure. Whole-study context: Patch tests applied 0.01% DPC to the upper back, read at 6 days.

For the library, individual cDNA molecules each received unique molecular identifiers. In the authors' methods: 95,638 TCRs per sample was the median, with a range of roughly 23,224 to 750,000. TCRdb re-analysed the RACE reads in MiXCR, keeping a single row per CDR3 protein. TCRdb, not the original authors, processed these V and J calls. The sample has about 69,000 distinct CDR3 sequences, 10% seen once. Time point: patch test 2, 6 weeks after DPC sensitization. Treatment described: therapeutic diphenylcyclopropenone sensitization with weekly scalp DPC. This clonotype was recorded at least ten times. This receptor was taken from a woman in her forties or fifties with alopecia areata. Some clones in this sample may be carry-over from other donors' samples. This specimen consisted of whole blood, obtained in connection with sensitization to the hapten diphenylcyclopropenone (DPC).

CDR3 in DNA: TGTGCCAGCAGCTTAAGACCGGGACAGAGCGACACAGATACGCAGTATTTT. Translation gives CASSLRPGQSDTDTQYF. The chain joins TRBV11-2 to TRBJ2-3; 7 bases are a match to TRBD1. CDR3 length: 17 amino acids. The germline CDR1 and CDR2 sequences are SGHAT and FQNNGV. Trimming removed 2 bases from V and 2 bases from J; junction bases left unmatched: 10. Based on the CDR3 plus reference TRBV11-2 and TRBJ2-3, the full variable domain is EAGVAQSPRYKIIEKRQSVAFWCNPISGHATLYWYQQILGQGPKLLIQFQNNGVVDDSQLPKDRFSAERLKGVDSTLKIQPAKLEDSAVYLCASSLRPGQSDTDTQYFGPGTRLTVL.